Following are 5 T cell receptor beta chains from one sample sequenced in a study of early T cells in non-severe SARS-CoV-2 infection. Each CDR3 protein is one row after TCRdb ran MiXCR on the 5' RACE reads. The table records fewer than 120,000 distinct CDR3 sequences, 10% to 15% of them present only once. Sequenced here: whole blood, sampled at baseline. Source of these receptors: an adult who was a healthcare worker with PCR-confirmed SARS-CoV-2 infection or an uninfected control (not recorded which).

The genes are TRBV14 and TRBJ2-3, with 7 bases lining up with TRBD1. Germline CDR1 and CDR2: SGHDN and FVKESK. The CDR3 contains 15 residues. J lost 3 bases, V lost 6 bases, and 9 bases had no gene match. CDR3 nucleotides: TGTGCCAGCAGATTGGGACAGCTGAGGACAGATACGCAGTATTTT. This encodes CASRLGQLRTDTQYF.

This chain links TRBV7-2 with TRBJ2-3; D ambiguous. This CDR3 has 13 residues. Germline CDR1 reads SGHTA; CDR2 reads FQGNSA. V was pared by 4 bases and J by 5 bases, with 10 bases between. The CDR3 region has the DNA TGTGCCAGCAGCTCAGGTGGCGGAGATACGCAGTATTTT. This translates into CASSSGGGDTQYF.

This clonotype was observed a few times. The rearrangement joins TRBV5-4 to TRBJ2-7, with 12 bases aligning to TRBD2. Trimming cost V 0 bases and J 4 bases; bases outside gene matches: 8. CDR1 is SGHNT and CDR2 is YYREEE in the germline V gene (reference sequence). This CDR3 region has 17 residues. The CDR3 spells CASSLVRLAGEEYEQYF. For the CDR3, the DNA is TGTGCCAGCAGCTTGGTAAGACTAGCGGGAGAGGAGTACGAGCAGTACTTC. Combining the CDR3 with reference TRBV5-4 and TRBJ2-7 gives the whole variable domain ETGVTQSPTHLIKTRGQQVTLRCSSQSGHNTVSWYQQALGQGPQFIFQYYREEENGRGNFPPRFSGLQFPNYSSELNVNALELDDSALYLCASSLVRLAGEEYEQYFGPGTRLTVT.

The chain links TRBV6-1 to TRBJ1-6; 8 nucleotides match TRBD1. Germline V CDR1 and CDR2: MNHNS, SASEGT. Trimming took 7 bases from V and 5 from J; bases not matched to a gene: 7. The CDR3 has 15 amino acids. For the CDR3, the DNA is TGTGCCAGCACCAAGACAGGGGAAAATAATTCACCCCTCCACTTT. Encoded protein: CASTKTGENNSPLHF.

The chain links TRBV12-3 or TRBV12-4 to TRBJ1-5, with D tentatively TRBD1 (5 bases). The CDR3 spans 16 residues. The germline V and J ends were trimmed by 4 bases and 0 bases, with 13 bases remaining between them. CDR3 residues: CASSSQTVYSNQPQHF. CDR3 coding DNA: TGTGCCAGCAGTTCCCAGACAGTTTATAGCAATCAGCCCCAGCATTTT.